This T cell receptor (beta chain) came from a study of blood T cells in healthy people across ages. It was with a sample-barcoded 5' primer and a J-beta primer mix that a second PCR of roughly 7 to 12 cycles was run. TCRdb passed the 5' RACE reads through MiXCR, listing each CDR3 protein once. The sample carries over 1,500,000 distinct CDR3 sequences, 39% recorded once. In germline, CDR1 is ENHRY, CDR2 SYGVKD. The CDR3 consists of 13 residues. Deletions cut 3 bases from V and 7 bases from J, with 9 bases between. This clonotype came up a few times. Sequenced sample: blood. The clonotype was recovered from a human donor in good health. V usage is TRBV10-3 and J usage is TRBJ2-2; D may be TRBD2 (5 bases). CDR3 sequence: CAISESGGGELFF. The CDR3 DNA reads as TGTGCCATCAGTGAATCAGGAGGCGGGGAGCTGTTTTTT.